What follows are 9 T cell receptor beta chains derived from one specimen sequenced in a study of blood T cells in healthy people across ages. A second PCR, run for roughly 7 to 12 cycles, used a sample-barcoded 5' primer plus a J-beta primer mix. TCRdb called the 5' RACE reads again in MiXCR, with one record for every CDR3 protein. This table has 540,000 or so distinct CDR3 sequences, 27% appearing once. The sample was blood. These receptors were taken from a woman in her sixties or seventies in good health.

This clonotype has a handful of counts. V gene TRBV4-3 combines with J gene TRBJ2-3; D is possibly TRBD2 (6 bases). Germline CDR1 is LGHNA and CDR2 is YSLEER. The V end lost 1 base, the J end lost 1 base, and 9 bases lay between the germline ends. The CDR3 has 15 amino acids. The chain's CDR3 is CASSQAGTGTDTQYF. The CDR3 DNA sequence: TGCGCCAGCAGCCAAGCAGGGACTGGCACAGATACGCAGTATTTT.

This clonotype was observed a handful of times. The gene calls are TRBV20-1 and TRBJ2-2; a weak D match, TRBD1 (6 bases). This CDR3 contains 16 residues. Trimming removed 6 bases at V and 5 bases at J, with 22 bases between. In germline, CDR1 is DFQATT, CDR2 SNEGSKA (reference sequence). CDR3: CSASRLGARRTGELFF. CDR3 nucleotides: TGCAGTGCCTCTCGTTTGGGGGCGCGGCGAACCGGGGAGCTGTTTTTT.

There are a few counts of this clonotype. The chain couples TRBV13 to TRBJ2-5; 7 nucleotides match TRBD2. The CDR3 covers 16 residues. The germline CDR1 and CDR2 sequences are PRHDT and FYEKMQ (reference sequence). V dropped 6 bases and J dropped 0; count of bases not matched to a gene: 10. CDR3 in DNA: TGTGCCAGCAGTCTTGGATCCGGGGGGAACCAAGAGACCCAGTACTTC. It is translated as CASSLGSGGNQETQYF.

This clonotype occurred once. CDR3 protein: CASSGNSNEKLFF. CDR3 in DNA: TGTGCCAGCAGCGGGAATTCTAATGAAAAACTGTTTTTT. The chain carries TRBV12-3 or TRBV12-4 and TRBJ1-4; D gene uncertain. CDR3 length: 13 amino acids. V dropped 6 bases and J dropped 3 bases, with 8 bases sitting between them.

This clonotype was observed a handful of times. The gene calls are TRBV7-3 and TRBJ2-1; the match to TRBD2 covers 10 bases. This CDR3 has 15 residues. J lost 9 bases, V lost 5 bases, and 10 bases had no gene match. The germline CDR1 and CDR2 sequences are SGHTA and FQGTGA. In DNA form, the CDR3 reads TGTGCCAGCAGCGCAGCGGGGGGGACCCTGGGTGAGCAGTTCTTC. Residues: CASSAAGGTLGEQFF.

The rearrangement uses TRBV12-3 or TRBV12-4 and TRBJ1-1, with 9 bases that match TRBD1. V gave up 4 bases and J gave up 4 bases; unmatched junction bases: 4. The CDR3 covers 14 residues. The CDR3 DNA sequence: TGTGCCAGCAGTTGGACAGGGGTAAGCACTGAAGCTTTCTTT. Residues: CASSWTGVSTEAFF.

This clonotype was seen only a few times. The gene calls are TRBV21-1 and TRBJ2-7; no check of the table's D call, TRBD1, against the DNA was made. TRBV21-1 is shown as a pseudogene. The CDR3 is made up of 14 amino acids. The CDR3: CASPGEAMRYEQYF. In DNA, the CDR3 is TGTGCCAGTCCGGGCGAGGCCATGAGGTACGAGCAGTACTTC.

Ten or more counts support this clonotype. CDR3 sequence: CASSFDRGWYEQYF. The CDR3 bases are TGTGCCAGCAGCTTTGACAGGGGGTGGTACGAGCAGTACTTC. This chain uses TRBV7-9 with TRBJ2-7; 9 nucleotides match TRBD1. Trimming cost V 3 bases and J 4 bases; bases outside gene matches: 4. The CDR3 consists of 14 residues. CDR1 and CDR2 (germline): SEHNR, FQNEAQ (reference sequence).

This clonotype showed up just a few times. The chain uses TRBV20-1 and TRBJ2-5; 7 positions agree with TRBD2. The end of the DNA is better explained by TRBJ2-7, so the J call may be wrong. Germline CDR1 reads DFQATT; CDR2 reads SNEGSKA (reference sequence). CDR3 length equals 14 residues. The CDR3 spells CSAKQGGVTYEQYF. The DNA for the CDR3 is TGCAGTGCCAAGCAGGGAGGGGTGACCTACGAGCAGTACTTC.